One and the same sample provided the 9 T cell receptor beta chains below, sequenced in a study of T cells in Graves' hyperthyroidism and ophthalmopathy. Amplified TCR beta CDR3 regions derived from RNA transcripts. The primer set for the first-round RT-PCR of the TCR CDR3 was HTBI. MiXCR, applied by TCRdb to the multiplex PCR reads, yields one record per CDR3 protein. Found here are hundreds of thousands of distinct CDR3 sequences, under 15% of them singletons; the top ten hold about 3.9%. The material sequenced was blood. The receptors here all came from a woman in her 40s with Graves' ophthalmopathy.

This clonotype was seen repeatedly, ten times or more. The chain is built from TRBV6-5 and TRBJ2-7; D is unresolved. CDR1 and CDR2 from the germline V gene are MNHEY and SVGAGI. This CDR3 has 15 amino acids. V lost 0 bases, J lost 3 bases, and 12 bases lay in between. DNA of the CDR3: TGTGCCAGCAGTTACTCCAGTCACGAGAACTACGAGCAGTACTTC. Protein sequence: CASSYSSHENYEQYF.

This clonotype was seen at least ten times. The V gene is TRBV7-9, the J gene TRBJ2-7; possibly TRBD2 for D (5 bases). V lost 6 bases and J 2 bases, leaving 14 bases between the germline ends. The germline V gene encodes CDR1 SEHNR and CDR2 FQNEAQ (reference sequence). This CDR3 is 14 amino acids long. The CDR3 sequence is CASSISGTTYEQYF. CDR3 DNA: TGTGCCAGCAGTATCAGCGGAACTACCTACGAGCAGTACTTC.

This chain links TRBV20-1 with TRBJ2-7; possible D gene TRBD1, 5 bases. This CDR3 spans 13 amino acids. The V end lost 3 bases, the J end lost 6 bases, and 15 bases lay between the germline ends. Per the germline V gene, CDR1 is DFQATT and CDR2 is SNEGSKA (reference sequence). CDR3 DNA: TGCAGTGCTAGGACCGACGAAGGGGCCGAGCAGTACTTC. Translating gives CSARTDEGAEQYF.

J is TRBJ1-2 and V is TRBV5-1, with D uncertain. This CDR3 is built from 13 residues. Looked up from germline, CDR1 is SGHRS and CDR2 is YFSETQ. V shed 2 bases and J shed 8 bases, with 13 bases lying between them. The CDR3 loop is CASSLPTRGGYTF. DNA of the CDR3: TGCGCCAGCAGCTTACCGACGAGAGGAGGCTACACCTTC. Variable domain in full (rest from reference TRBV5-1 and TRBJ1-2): KAGVTQTPRYLIKTRGQQVTLSCSPISGHRSVSWYQQTPGQGLQFLFEYFSETQRNKGNFPGRFSGRQFSNSRSEMNVSTLELGDSALYLCASSLPTRGGYTFGSGTRLTVV.

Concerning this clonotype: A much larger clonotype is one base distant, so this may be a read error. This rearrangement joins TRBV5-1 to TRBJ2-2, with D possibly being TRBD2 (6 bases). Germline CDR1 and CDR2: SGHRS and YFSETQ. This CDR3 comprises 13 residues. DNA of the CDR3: TGCGCCGTCGGCGACCCGAACACCGGGGGGCTGTTTTTT. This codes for CAVGDPNTGGLFF.

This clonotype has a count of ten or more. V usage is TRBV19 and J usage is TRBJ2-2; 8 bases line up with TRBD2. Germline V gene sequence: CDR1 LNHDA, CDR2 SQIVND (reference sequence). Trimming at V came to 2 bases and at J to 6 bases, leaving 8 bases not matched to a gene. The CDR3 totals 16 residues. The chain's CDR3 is CASSIPSGHEAGELFF. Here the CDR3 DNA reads TGTGCCAGTAGTATACCTAGCGGGCATGAGGCCGGGGAGCTGTTTTTT.

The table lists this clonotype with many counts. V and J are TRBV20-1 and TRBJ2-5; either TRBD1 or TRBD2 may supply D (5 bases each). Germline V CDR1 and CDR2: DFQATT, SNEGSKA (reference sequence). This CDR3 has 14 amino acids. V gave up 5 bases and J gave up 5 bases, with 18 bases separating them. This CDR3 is CSASRDANGETQYF. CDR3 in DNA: TGCAGTGCTTCCCGGGACGCCAACGGGGAGACCCAGTACTTC.

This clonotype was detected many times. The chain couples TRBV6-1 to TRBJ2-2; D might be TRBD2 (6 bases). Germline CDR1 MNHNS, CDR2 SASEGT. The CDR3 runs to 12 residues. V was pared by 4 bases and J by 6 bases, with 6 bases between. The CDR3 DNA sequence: TGTGCCAGCAGTGGGAGGGCCGGGGAGCTGTTTTTT. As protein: CASSGRAGELFF.

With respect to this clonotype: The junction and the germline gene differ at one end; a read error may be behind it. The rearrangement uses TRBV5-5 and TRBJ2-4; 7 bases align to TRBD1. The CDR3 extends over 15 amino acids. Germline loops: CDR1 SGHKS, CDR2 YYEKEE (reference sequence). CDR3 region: CASSLGQGRENIQHF. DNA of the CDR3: TGTGCCAGCAGCTTGGGACAGGGAAGGGAGAACATTCAGCACTTC.